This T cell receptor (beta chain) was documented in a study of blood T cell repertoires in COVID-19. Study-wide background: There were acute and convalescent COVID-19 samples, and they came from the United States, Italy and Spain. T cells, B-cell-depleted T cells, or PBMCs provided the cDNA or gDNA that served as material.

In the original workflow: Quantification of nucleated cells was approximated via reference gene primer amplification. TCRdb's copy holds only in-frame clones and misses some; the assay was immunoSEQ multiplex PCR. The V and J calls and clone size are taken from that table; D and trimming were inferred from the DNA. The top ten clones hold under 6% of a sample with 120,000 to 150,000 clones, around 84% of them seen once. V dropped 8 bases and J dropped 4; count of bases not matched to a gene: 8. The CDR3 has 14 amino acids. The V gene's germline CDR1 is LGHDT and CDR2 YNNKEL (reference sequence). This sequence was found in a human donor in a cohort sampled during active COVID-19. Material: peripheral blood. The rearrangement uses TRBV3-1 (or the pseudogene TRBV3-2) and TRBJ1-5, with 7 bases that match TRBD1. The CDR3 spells CASRGGQRNQPQHF. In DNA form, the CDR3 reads TGTGCCAGCCGAGGGGGACAGAGAAATCAGCCCCAGCATTTT.